These 18 T cell receptor beta chains originate from one sample sequenced in a study of blood T cell repertoires in COVID-19 (dated by TCRdb to 2019 to 2021). Library preparation was by the immunoSEQ multiplex PCR assay. The table comes from immuneACCESS by way of TCRdb, which keeps in-frame sequences with V and J called. Part of the clones is missing from these tables; in studies checked, under half for an unresolved V gene and the rest for unknown reasons. The table for this sample lists roughly 66,000 clones; about 80% of them were counted only once. The ten largest clones add up to just over 4.5% of the sample. Sequencing was carried out using peripheral blood. Receptors originate from an older woman with acute or convalescent COVID-19.

This sequence joins TRBV18 and TRBJ1-6; maybe TRBD1 (5 bases). Trimming pared 6 bases from V and 9 bases from J, leaving 21 bases between. The germline V gene has CDR1 KGHSH and CDR2 LQKENI. The CDR3 covers 16 residues. This CDR3 is CASSVGDSGRGSPLHF. The CDR3 bases are TGTGCCAGCTCCGTCGGGGACTCGGGACGTGGTTCACCCCTCCACTTT.

The rearrangement joins TRBV6-5 to TRBJ2-3; 8 bases agree with TRBD1. The V gene end was trimmed by 6 bases and the J gene end by 6 bases; junction bases not matched to a gene: 11. Germline CDR1 is MNHEY and CDR2 is SVGAGI. This CDR3 has 15 amino acids. The CDR3 is CASSQYQGAGDTQYF. CDR3 nucleotides: TGTGCCAGCAGCCAATATCAGGGGGCTGGGGATACGCAGTATTTT.

The CDR3 region has the DNA TGCGCCAGCAGCCAGATTAGGGGACAGGGCACTTCACCCCTCCACTTT. Amino acid sequence: CASSQIRGQGTSPLHF. The J gene is TRBJ1-6, the V gene TRBV4-1; 9 nucleotides agree with TRBD1. CDR3 length equals 16 residues. The germline V gene encodes CDR1 MGHRA and CDR2 YSYEKL. The V gene end was trimmed by 3 bases and the J gene end by 9 bases; junction bases not matched to a gene: 9.

The V gene is TRBV6-5, the J gene TRBJ1-1; TRBD1 might be the D (5 bases). Germline assignment: CDR1 MNHEY and CDR2 SVGAGI. Between the trimmed V and J ends, which lost 6 bases and 2 bases, there was a span of 13 bases. The CDR3 spans 14 residues. The DNA for the CDR3 is TGTGCCAGCAGAACAACAGGATTTAACACTGAAGCTTTCTTT. Translated: CASRTTGFNTEAFF.

V is TRBV7-9 and J is TRBJ2-3, with D perhaps matching TRBD2 (7 bases). Per the germline V gene, CDR1 is SEHNR and CDR2 is FQNEAQ (reference sequence). The CDR3 sequence is 16 residues long. The V gene lost 10 bases and the J gene lost 6 bases, with 26 bases spanning the gap. The CDR3 DNA is TGTGCCACCTCGAAGCAAGGGGGGGGCCGAGTGGATACGCAGTATTTT. Protein sequence: CATSKQGGGRVDTQYF.

The rearrangement uses TRBV3-1 (or the pseudogene TRBV3-2) and TRBJ2-3; 11 bases map to TRBD2. This CDR3 contains 15 residues. Germline assignment: CDR1 LGHDT and CDR2 YNNKEL (reference sequence). Germline trimming cut 5 bases from V and 2 bases from J; bases unmatched to any gene: 3. In DNA form, the CDR3 reads TGTGCCAGCAGCTCTAGCGGGGGGCTCACAGATACGCAGTATTTT. Its protein product is CASSSSGGLTDTQYF.

J is TRBJ2-2 and V is TRBV6-6; TRBD2 matches 7 bases. Germline V gene sequence: CDR1 MNHNY, CDR2 SVGAGI (reference sequence). The CDR3 is 14 residues long. V lost 7 bases to trimming and J lost 4 bases; unmatched junction nucleotides: 6. CDR3 sequence (DNA): TGTGCCAGCATAGGCGGCGGGGGCACCGGGGAGCTGTTTTTT. Amino acids: CASIGGGGTGELFF.

The CDR3 DNA reads TGTGCCAGCAGCGTTATGAGGGACTGGGGGTATTTCGATACGCAGTATTTT. It codes for CASSVMRDWGYFDTQYF. The gene calls are TRBV9 and TRBJ2-3; a weak D match, TRBD2 (6 bases). Germline assignment: CDR1 SGDLS and CDR2 YYNGEE. With 2 bases removed from V and 6 bases from J, the gap between germline ends came to 22 bases. This CDR3 contains 17 residues.

The V gene is TRBV5-1, the J gene TRBJ2-1; TRBD2 matches 7 bases. CDR1 is SGHRS, CDR2 YFSETQ, per germline. The CDR3 extends over 18 amino acids. V shed 1 base, J shed 6 bases, and the junction held 16 bases outside the gene matches. The DNA of the CDR3 is TGCGCCAGCAGCTTGTGGGGGAGGGGCTCAGAAGCGGGCAATGAGCAGTTCTTC. It encodes CASSLWGRGSEAGNEQFF.

The chain uses TRBV18 and TRBJ1-2; 9 nucleotides agree with TRBD1. Germline CDR1 reads KGHSH; CDR2 reads LQKENI. This CDR3 is 16 amino acids long. Trimming took 2 bases from V and 2 from J; bases not matched to a gene: 6. CDR3 residues: CASSPTGTGSNYGYTF. The CDR3 bases are TGTGCCAGCTCACCAACGGGGACAGGGTCGAACTATGGCTACACCTTC. Supplemented by reference TRBV18 and TRBJ1-2, the full variable domain reads NAGVMQNPRHLVRRRGQEARLRCSPMKGHSHVYWYRQLPEEGLKFMVYLQKENIIDESGMPKERFSAEFPKEGPSILRIQQVVRGDSAAYFCASSPTGTGSNYGYTFGSGTRLTVV.

This chain uses TRBV7-3 with TRBJ1-1, with D hard to call. Germline assignment: CDR1 SGHTA and CDR2 FQGTGA. This CDR3 spans 14 amino acids. V was clipped by 5 bases and J by 4 bases, with 14 bases between them. Here the CDR3 DNA reads TGTGCCAGCAGCGGGTCGGGAGTGGCCACTGAAGCTTTCTTT. Its protein is CASSGSGVATEAFF.

This clone was seen at least ten times. The chain has TRBV10-2 and TRBJ2-5; 7 bases map to TRBD1. Germline loops: CDR1 WSHSY, CDR2 SAAADI. The CDR3 covers 13 residues. The ends lost 8 bases at V and 5 bases at J; junction bases unmatched: 8. This chain's CDR3 is CASVRGRGETQYF. CDR3 sequence (DNA): TGCGCCAGCGTTAGGGGGCGCGGGGAGACCCAGTACTTC.

V usage is TRBV10-2 and J usage is TRBJ2-3; 16 nucleotides align to TRBD2. The CDR3 consists of 17 residues. Germline lookup yields CDR1 WSHSY and CDR2 SAAADI. V gave up 8 bases and J gave up 4 bases; unmatched junction bases: 9. The CDR3: CASLGTSGGAVADTQYF. CDR3 DNA sequence: TGCGCCAGCCTTGGGACTAGCGGGGGGGCGGTAGCAGATACGCAGTATTTT.

The genes are TRBV6-5 and TRBJ2-3; tentative D call: TRBD1 (6 bases). CDR1 is MNHEY and CDR2 is SVGAGI in the germline V gene. There are 13 residues in the CDR3. Trimming cost V 5 bases and J 2 bases, with 8 bases left between them. CDR3 nucleotide sequence: TGTGCCAGCAGTAACAGGGCCACAGATACGCAGTATTTT. Protein sequence: CASSNRATDTQYF.

The chain uses TRBV5-1 and TRBJ2-3; a weak D match, TRBD2 (6 bases). The CDR3 loop spans 15 amino acids. Germline CDR1 and CDR2: SGHRS and YFSETQ. Deletions cut 0 bases from V and 4 bases from J, with 12 bases between. Written as DNA, the CDR3 is TGCGCCAGCAGCTTGGAGACGCCGGGGGCAGATACGCAGTATTTT. Protein: CASSLETPGADTQYF.

V usage is TRBV27 and J usage is TRBJ1-2; D is unclear. V was cut by 2 bases and J by 4 bases, with 14 bases left in between. Germline CDR1 MNHEY, CDR2 SMNVEV (reference sequence). This CDR3 region has 15 residues. CDR3 amino acids: CASSLGKQPSYGYTF. The CDR3 DNA reads TGTGCCAGCAGTTTAGGCAAACAGCCATCCTATGGCTACACCTTC.

The V and J genes are TRBV7-6 and TRBJ2-7; 8 positions match TRBD2. With 1 base clipped from V and 0 bases from J, the junction kept 5 bases outside the gene matches. CDR3 length: 16 amino acids. Germline CDR1 and CDR2: SGHVS and FNYEAQ. In DNA form, the CDR3 reads TGTGCCAGCAGCTTAGTCAGCGGGGGCTTCTCCTACGAGCAGTACTTC. It is translated as CASSLVSGGFSYEQYF. Supplemented by reference TRBV7-6 and TRBJ2-7, the full variable domain reads GAGVSQSPRYKVTKRGQDVALRCDPISGHVSLYWYRQALGQGPEFLTYFNYEAQQDKSGLPNDRFSAERPEGSISTLTIQRTEQRDSAMYRCASSLVSGGFSYEQYFGPGTRLTVT.

This chain connects TRBV13 to TRBJ2-6; D is ambiguous. V lost 4 bases and J 1 base, leaving 2 bases between the germline ends. CDR1 and CDR2 from the germline V gene are PRHDT and FYEKMQ (reference sequence). The CDR3 is made up of 13 amino acids. CDR3 in DNA: TGTGCCAGCAGCTCGTCTGGGGCCAACGTCCTGACTTTC. As protein: CASSSSGANVLTF.